This is a list of T cell receptor beta chains from one sample in a study of blood T cell repertoires in COVID-19. Clones were read by immunoSEQ multiplex PCR, and TCRdb kept only the in-frame ones, dropping some. The sample shows 230,000 or so clones, roughly 80% of them seen only once. Sequenced: peripheral blood. All receptors come from a human donor in a cohort sampled during active COVID-19. CDR3s include the opening cysteine and the closing phenylalanine or tryptophan. A D gene is named only where the DNA matches it firmly. A row's size may be missing; if present it is once, few, many or a size class.

J: TRBJ2-5
size: .
D: .
V: TRBV7-2
DNA: TGTGCCAGCAGCTCCGGGATTGGGGGGCAAGAGACCCAGTACTTC
CDR3: CASSSGIGGQETQYF

J: TRBJ1-2
size: once
D: .
V: TRBV29-1
DNA: TGCAGCGCCTCCCAGGGATCTAACTATGGCTACACCTTC
CDR3: CSASQGSNYGYTF

J: TRBJ2-7
size: .
D: .
V: TRBV5-1
DNA: TGCGCCAGCAGCTCACTCGTAGACGAGCAGTACTTC
CDR3: CASSSLVDEQYF

J: TRBJ1-2
size: .
D: .
V: TRBV19
DNA: TGTGCCACCGGGGGGCAGGCCTATGGCTACACCTTC
CDR3: CATGGQAYGYTF

J: TRBJ2-1
size: .
D: TRBD2
V: TRBV10-3
DNA: TGTGCCATCAGTAAAAGCGGGAGCGGGGTTAATGAGCAGTTCTTC
CDR3: CAISKSGSGVNEQFF

J: TRBJ1-2
size: .
D: TRBD1
V: TRBV30
DNA: TGTGCCTTTCCGGACAGGGATTTCTATGGCTACACCTTC
CDR3: CAFPDRDFYGYTF

J: TRBJ2-7
size: .
D: .
V: TRBV28
DNA: TGTGCCAGCACGGGGGTCACCTACGAGCAGTACTTC
CDR3: CASTGVTYEQYF

J: TRBJ1-4
size: .
D: .
V: TRBV5-4
DNA: TGTGCCAGCAGCGTCTACGGTCCAACTAATGAAAAACTGTTTTTT
CDR3: CASSVYGPTNEKLFF

J: TRBJ2-7
size: .
D: TRBD2
V: TRBV6-2/TRBV6-3
DNA: TGTGCCAGCAGTTACACTCTAGCGGGAGCGGGCGAGCAGTACTTC
CDR3: CASSYTLAGAGEQYF

J: TRBJ2-2
size: .
D: .
V: TRBV7-9
DNA: TGTGCCAGCAGCTTTCGGACAGGGAGGGGCACCGGGGAGCTGTTTTTT
CDR3: CASSFRTGRGTGELFF